The 18 T cell receptor beta chains given below trace back to one sample, sequenced in a study of T cell responses to AZD1222 COVID-19 vaccine (dated by TCRdb to about 2021). Explained via the paper, the time point label denotes: baseline before first vaccination. Receptor libraries were prepared by the immunoSEQ multiplex PCR assay. This immuneACCESS table, as held by TCRdb, lists in-frame sequences with V and J called but not all clones. Of the missing ones, under half trace to an unresolved V gene in checked studies; the others have no known cause. The sample table holds about 110,000 clones, of which about 88% were seen once. The ten largest account for more than 1.5% of the sample. Sequencing used peripheral blood, obtained on day 0 of AZD1222 vaccination. The receptors shown here come from an adult in good health.

CDR3 protein: CASSLGGFEAFF. Written as DNA, the CDR3 is TGTGCCAGCAGTTTAGGGGGATTTGAAGCTTTCTTT. The chain is built from TRBV12-3 or TRBV12-4 and TRBJ1-1, with D hard to call. V was clipped by 1 base and J by 7 bases, with 7 bases between them. This CDR3 has 12 amino acids.

The gene calls are TRBV19 and TRBJ1-2, with D perhaps matching TRBD1 (6 bases). With 10 bases removed from V and 5 bases from J, the gap between germline ends came to 11 bases. CDR1 LNHDA and CDR2 SQIVND come from the germline V gene (reference sequence). This CDR3 region has 11 residues. The DNA for the CDR3 is TGTGCCACCGGACAGAAATATGGCTACACCTTC. It specifies CATGQKYGYTF.

This clone was observed once. The V and J genes are TRBV6-5 and TRBJ1-4; unclear D gene. V was pared by 5 bases and J by 4 bases, with 11 bases between. Per germline, CDR1 MNHEY and CDR2 SVGAGI. The CDR3 length is 14 residues. This CDR3 reads CASSTRSLNEKLFF. CDR3 DNA: TGTGCCAGCAGTACCAGGAGCCTTAATGAAAAACTGTTTTTT.

The chain joins TRBV7-8 to TRBJ1-1, with D possibly matching TRBD1 (6 bases). V was pared by 5 bases and J by 4 bases, with 8 bases between. The CDR3 sequence is 12 residues long. Germline CDR1 reads SGHVS; CDR2 reads FQNEAQ. The CDR3 DNA reads as TGTGCCAGCAGCGCACAGGGCACTGAAGCTTTCTTT. It yields the protein CASSAQGTEAFF.

As to this clone: Other nucleotide sequences in the sample specify the same CDR3. The chain links TRBV9 to TRBJ1-5, with TRBD1 as a possible D gene (6 bases). Germline values: CDR1 SGDLS, CDR2 YYNGEE. The CDR3 runs 14 residues. Trimming shortened V by 0 bases and J by 2 bases, and 6 bases separated the two germline ends. The CDR3 protein is CASSVGQGNQPQHF. The DNA for the CDR3 is TGTGCCAGCAGCGTAGGACAGGGCAATCAGCCCCAGCATTTT.

The genes are TRBV6-5 and TRBJ2-1, with D unclear. CDR3 length: 14 residues. The V gene lost 6 bases and the J gene lost 0 bases, with 9 bases spanning the gap. Germline CDR1 MNHEY, CDR2 SVGAGI. CDR3 amino acids: CASRPRSSYNEQFF. CDR3 nucleotide sequence: TGTGCCAGCAGGCCTCGGTCCTCCTACAATGAGCAGTTCTTC.

The genes are TRBV5-1 and TRBJ1-1; D is uncertain. The germline CDR1 and CDR2 sequences are SGHRS and YFSETQ. The CDR3 runs 13 residues. Trimming pared 1 base from V and 1 base from J, leaving 5 bases between. The CDR3 protein is CASSLNENTEAFF. As DNA, the CDR3 is TGCGCCAGCAGCTTGAACGAGAACACTGAAGCTTTCTTT.

DNA for the CDR3: TGTGCCAGCAGACTTTCGAGCTCCTACGAGCAGTACTTC. Protein: CASRLSSSYEQYF. This chain links TRBV6-5 with TRBJ2-7; D gene ambiguous. CDR1 is MNHEY and CDR2 is SVGAGI in the germline V gene. The CDR3 runs to 13 residues. Trimming removed 6 bases at V and 0 bases at J, with 9 bases between.

This chain links TRBV5-6 with TRBJ1-5, with TRBD1 identical over 9 bases. CDR1 and CDR2 from the germline V gene are SGHDT and YYEEEE. V lost 4 bases and J lost 4; bases outside the gene matches: 9. The CDR3 loop spans 16 amino acids. CDR3 DNA sequence: TGTGCCAGCAGCCATGCCGGGACAGGGCTTAATCAGCCCCAGCATTTT. The encoded protein is CASSHAGTGLNQPQHF.

The chain has TRBV27 and TRBJ1-5; D unresolved. The ends were cut back, 2 bases at V and 7 bases at J, with 12 bases in the middle. Per germline, CDR1 MNHEY and CDR2 SMNVEV (reference sequence). The CDR3 is 14 residues long. The CDR3 region is CASSLRPAGQPQHF. The CDR3 DNA is TGTGCCAGCAGTTTACGGCCCGCAGGACAGCCCCAGCATTTT.

This chain uses TRBV6-1 with TRBJ1-5; D might be TRBD1 (6 bases). Germline CDR1 is MNHNS and CDR2 is SASEGT. This CDR3 comprises 13 residues. Trimming shortened V by 3 bases and J by 7 bases, and 10 bases separated the two germline ends. The CDR3 spells CASSEGAQQPQHF. As DNA, the CDR3 is TGTGCCAGCAGTGAGGGGGCACAACAGCCCCAGCATTTT.

About this clone itself: Given a much more abundant clone one base away, this may be a read error. This chain links TRBV3-1 (or the pseudogene TRBV3-2) with TRBJ1-3; 8 nucleotides agree with TRBD1. The CDR3 is 14 residues long. CDR1 is LGHDT and CDR2 is YNNKEL in the germline V gene (reference sequence). CDR3 nucleotides: TGTACCAGCACACAGGGGGTAACTGGAAACACCATATATTTT. Amino acid sequence: CTSTQGVTGNTIYF.

V gene TRBV6-5 combines with J gene TRBJ1-5, with D uncertain. Germline-derived CDR1 and CDR2 are MNHEY and SVGAGI. V was trimmed by 3 bases and J by 7 bases, leaving 13 bases between them. The CDR3 has 14 amino acids. The CDR3: CASSYRSGGQPQHF. For the CDR3, the DNA is TGTGCCAGCAGTTATCGATCGGGTGGACAGCCCCAGCATTTT.

The CDR3 loop is CASSLDTRLAGAEQFF. The CDR3 bases are TGTGCCAGCAGCTTAGATACCCGACTAGCGGGGGCTGAGCAGTTCTTC. The chain combines TRBV11-3 with TRBJ2-1, with TRBD2 identical over 12 bases. CDR3 length equals 16 residues. The germline gives CDR1 SGHNT, CDR2 YENEEA. The V segment lost 0 bases and the J segment 9 bases; nucleotides outside the gene matches: 6.

V usage is TRBV19 and J usage is TRBJ1-6; D is uncertain. Trimming took off 3 bases at V and 5 bases at J, with 11 bases between the two ends. The CDR3 contains 15 residues. From germline, CDR1 is LNHDA and CDR2 SQIVND (reference sequence). The CDR3 loop is CASSIWKPDNSPLHF. CDR3 bases: TGTGCCAGTAGTATCTGGAAACCTGATAATTCACCCCTCCACTTT.

This clone was detected once. The genes are TRBV13 and TRBJ1-1; D possibly corresponds to TRBD1 (5 bases). CDR1 is PRHDT, CDR2 FYEKMQ, per germline (reference sequence). Trimming removed 3 bases at V and 5 bases at J, with 13 bases between. CDR3 length: 14 residues. The CDR3 coding sequence is TGTGCCAGCAGCTTCATGCAGGGCATTACTGAAGCTTTCTTT. Translation: CASSFMQGITEAFF.

This clone has a single count. The chain joins TRBV27 to TRBJ2-1; the match to TRBD2 covers 13 bases. Germline trimming cut 5 bases from V and 7 bases from J; bases unmatched to any gene: 5. Germline CDR1 MNHEY, CDR2 SMNVEV (reference sequence). The CDR3 extends over 15 amino acids. CDR3 in DNA: TGTGCCAGCAGTGAACTAGCGGGAGGGAGAAATGAGCAGTTCTTC. Protein sequence: CASSELAGGRNEQFF.

This rearrangement joins TRBV25-1 to TRBJ2-3; D is unclear. V dropped 8 bases and J dropped 3 bases, with 6 bases sitting between them. The CDR3 is 11 residues long. The V gene's germline CDR1 is MGHDK and CDR2 SYGVNS. The CDR3 sequence: CASSRTDTQYF. CDR3 sequence (DNA): TGTGCCAGCTCAAGAACAGATACGCAGTATTTT.